The clone carrying this T cell receptor (beta chain) was picked up many times. Its antigen is as yet unknown. The sorted Tregs were CD4+CD25+CD127-/low cells. The study, taken as a whole, reports: The larger-cohort validation was restricted to a single TCR beta V-J rearrangement rather than whole repertoires. The TCR gene usage of tumor memory CD4+ T cells clustered together with blood and lymph node memory CD4+ cells and with lymph node naive CD4+ cells. Tumor Treg TCRs overlapped most with tumor naive CD4+ cells.

V lost 4 bases, J lost 1 base, and 6 bases stayed unmatched. CDR1 and CDR2 from the germline V gene are SGHRS and YFSETQ. CDR3 length equals 16 residues. Full-length variable regions came from constant-region reverse primers plus semi-nested Nested Universal Primer A PCR. TCRdb re-derived calls from the 5' RACE reads in MiXCR, one entry per CDR3 protein. Of roughly 57,000 distinct CDR3 sequences in the sample, under 25% were seen once. This receptor was identified in a female donor with breast cancer. Sequencing was carried out using tumor-infiltrating Tregs sorted from the breast tumor. This chain connects TRBV5-1 to TRBJ2-2, with 8 bases identical to TRBD2. CDR3 amino acids: CASSTLAELNTGELFF. As DNA, the CDR3 is TGCGCCAGCAGCACACTAGCGGAACTGAACACCGGGGAGCTGTTTTTT.